This T cell receptor (beta chain) derives from a study of lymphopenia after photon versus proton radiotherapy (dated by TCRdb to the late 2010s). Notes on the research overall: In patients with gastrointestinal tumors who developed high-grade lymphopenia, the study compared the immunological effects of photon radiation therapy with those of proton radiation therapy. The cohort included approximately 18 patients with gastrointestinal tumors who developed lymphopenia after receiving either photon or proton therapy. The goal of the study was to characterize the differences between the two radiation modalities in how they affect the immune system. Summary of the overall study and its limitations: Relative stability during treatment was observed in proton-treated patients, whereas loss of naive T cells and TCR diversity and gain of effector/memory populations were observed in photon-treated patients. After the lymphocyte count nadir, photon-treated repertoires showed oligoclonal expansion, especially of CD8+ Temra cells, which drove the drop in diversity. Among patients across the cohort who died, overall survival time showed an inverse correlation with a larger post-nadir drop in TCR diversity. The survival association was examined only in patients who died, and the authors described better survival with proton therapy as a possibility, not as a demonstrated result.

A word on this clone: This receptor's antigen is unknown. Base qualities are not provided; no much larger clone lies one nucleotide away.

Library construction relied on the immunoSEQ multiplex PCR assay. Deep sequencing of rearranged TCR beta loci, alongside multiparametric flow cytometry, was used to profile T cell repertoires. What TCRdb holds here is the immuneACCESS table cut down to in-frame rearrangements. Part of the clones is not present; checked against another copy, under half of the missing clones reflect an unresolved V gene, and the others are unexplained. Within this sample are around 160,000 clones, with 88% of them counted one time only. The ten largest clones take up around 5% of the sample. For CDR1 and CDR2, the germline V gene lists SGHDT and YYEEEE. The cysteine opens and the phenylalanine closes a CDR3 of 17 amino acids. Here the CDR3 DNA is all that survives: 51 bases in frame from base 1. V is pared back by 3 bases and J by 4 bases, with 20 bases lying between the germline termini.

The chain links TRBV5-6 with TRBJ1-3, with a weak D call of TRBD1 (6 bases match). The sequence derives from a man aged 45-60 years with gastric cancer. This material consisted of peripheral blood, taken from a patient treated with photon-based radiotherapy. This receptor carries the CDR3 CASSSHPRGGPGNTIYF. The sequenced DNA: TGTGCCAGCAGCTCACACCCGAGGGGGGGTCCAGGAAACACCATATATTTT. The full variable domain, with segments outside the CDR3 supplied by the reference TRBV5-6 and TRBJ1-3 proteins, appears as DAGVTQSPTHLIKTRGQQVTLRCSPKSGHDTVSWYQQALGQGPQFIFQYYEEEERQRGNFPDRFSGHQFPNYSSELNVNALLLGDSALYLCASSSHPRGGPGNTIYFGEGSWLTVV.